This record looks at one TCR beta chain sequence and its context. Its antigen is undetermined. The CDR3 sequence is 13 residues long. The ends were cut back, 6 bases at V and 4 bases at J, with 10 bases in the middle. Germline V gives CDR1 MRHNA, CDR2 SNTAGT. This entry is derived from a study of Ad26.COV2.S vaccination and SARS-CoV-2 variants. The wider study: The Ad26.COV2.S arm of the COV1001 trial was where the donor was placed. Recipients of Ad26.COV2.S got it intramuscularly, once or twice 56 days apart.

Using immunoSEQ multiplex PCR, the repertoire was profiled, and TCRdb retains in-frame clones only, with some absent. The sample gives approximately 250,000 clones, around 88% of which show up once; about 2.8% is in the top ten. General observations from the study: The TCR breadth and depth analyses may have understated or missed part of the total T cell responses.

The treatment is: some 20 received Ad26.COV2.S at low or high dose, single or two shots; about 5 received placebo; per-sample allocation not given. Day 63 after the first vaccine or placebo injection was the time point for sampling. The V gene is TRBV6-4, the J gene TRBJ2-1; D gene uncertain. The sample was peripheral blood, taken in a trial of Ad26.COV2.S vaccine versus placebo. The origin of this receptor is a person between 18 and 65 years old who received the Ad26.COV2.S COVID-19 vaccine or a placebo. The CDR3 coding sequence is TGTGCCAGCAGCCTTAACAGTTACAATGAGCAGTTCTTC. Amino acids: CASSLNSYNEQFF.